This entry lists 20 T cell receptor beta chains sequenced from one sample in a study of response to subunit inactivated influenza vaccine. TCRdb itself ran the RT-PCR reads through MiXCR, one entry per CDR3 protein. Of a few hundred thousand distinct CDR3 sequences listed, 20% to 25% are singletons. Source: PBMCs from blood, taken 21 months after vaccination. The receptors were sampled from a man between 45 and 75 years old who received an inactivated influenza vaccine.

This rearrangement joins TRBV4-2 to TRBJ2-1; 7 positions agree with TRBD2. The CDR3 covers 16 residues. CDR1 LGHNA and CDR2 YNFKEQ come from the germline V gene. V lost 3 bases to trimming and J lost 6 bases; unmatched junction nucleotides: 11. The CDR3 spells CASSQALAGNSNEQFF. The CDR3 DNA reads as TGTGCCAGCAGCCAGGCGTTAGCGGGTAACAGCAATGAGCAGTTCTTC.

The chain links TRBV5-5 to TRBJ2-3; D perhaps matches TRBD1 (6 bases). In germline, CDR1 is SGHKS, CDR2 YYEKEE (reference sequence). The V and J ends lost 1 base and 5 bases respectively, with 11 bases between them. The CDR3 runs 14 residues. The CDR3 nucleotides are TGTGCCAGCAGCTTGACAGGGAGAGGAGATACGCAGTATTTT. Protein product: CASSLTGRGDTQYF.

This clonotype was recorded a few times. The J gene is TRBJ1-5, the V gene TRBV7-2; 8 bases match TRBD1. There are 15 residues in the CDR3. J was trimmed by 3 bases and V by 2 bases; bases with no gene match: 3. In germline, CDR1 is SGHTA, CDR2 FQGNSA. The CDR3 here is CASSLRTGNNQPQHF. In DNA, the CDR3 is TGTGCCAGCAGCTTACGGACAGGGAACAATCAGCCCCAGCATTTT. Complete variable domain (other parts from reference TRBV7-2 and TRBJ1-5): GAGVSQSPSNKVTEKGKDVELRCDPISGHTALYWYRQSLGQGLEFLIYFQGNSAPDKSGLPSDRFSAERTGGSVSTLTIQRTQQEDSAVYLCASSLRTGNNQPQHFGDGTRLSIL.

This clonotype was observed a handful of times. V is TRBV4-3 and J is TRBJ2-2; D is uncertain. CDR1 LGHNA and CDR2 YSLEER come from the germline V gene. The CDR3 consists of 16 residues. V lost 0 bases to trimming and J lost 2 bases, with 10 bases between them. As DNA, the CDR3 is TGCGCCAGCAGCCAAGAGATATTTACTAACACCGGGGAGCTGTTTTTT. It codes for CASSQEIFTNTGELFF.

The V gene is TRBV28, the J gene TRBJ1-2, with unresolved D. The germline CDR1 and CDR2 sequences are MDHEN and SYDVKM. The CDR3 has 12 residues. Trimming took off 8 bases at V and 3 bases at J, with 10 bases between the two ends. This CDR3 is CASLVGYYGYTF. DNA for the CDR3: TGTGCCAGCCTCGTGGGGTACTATGGCTACACCTTC.

This clonotype was seen more than once but under ten times. V and J are TRBV24-1 and TRBJ2-7; D uncertain. The CDR3 runs to 11 residues. Germline assignment: CDR1 KGHDR and CDR2 SFDVKD. The germline V and J ends were trimmed by 4 bases and 2 bases, with 2 bases remaining between them. The CDR3 nucleotides are TGTGCCACCAGTGACACCTACGAGCAGTACTTC. Its translation: CATSDTYEQYF.

This clonotype was seen once. V and J are TRBV25-1 and TRBJ2-5, with TRBD2 matching 10 bases. Trimming at V came to 6 bases and at J to 4 bases, leaving 8 bases not matched to a gene. CDR1 is MGHDK and CDR2 is SYGVNS in the germline V gene. This CDR3 is built from 15 residues. CDR3 bases: TGTGCCAGCAGCGAGGGGCTAGCGGGAGCAGAGACCCAGTACTTC. Translating it yields CASSEGLAGAETQYF.

The V call is TRBV20-1, the J call TRBJ2-1; possibly TRBD2 for D (6 bases). Trimming cost V 3 bases and J 6 bases, with 21 bases left between them. This CDR3 comprises 16 residues. The germline V gene has CDR1 DFQATT and CDR2 SNEGSKA (reference sequence). CDR3 nucleotide sequence: TGCAGTGCTAGGCAAGGGACTCGGAGGGGTGGCAATGAGCAGTTCTTC. Amino acids: CSARQGTRRGGNEQFF.

A few counts support this clonotype. The rearrangement links TRBV7-9 to TRBJ1-2; 7 nucleotides align to TRBD1. The germline gives CDR1 SEHNR, CDR2 FQNEAQ (reference sequence). The length of the CDR3 is 14 residues. V was clipped by 2 bases and J by 4 bases; unmatched bases: 4. The CDR3 loop reads CASSLRGGVYGYTF. In DNA form, the CDR3 reads TGTGCCAGCAGCTTAAGAGGGGGCGTCTATGGCTACACCTTC.

This chain links TRBV4-2 with TRBJ2-7; D might be TRBD2 (5 bases). The germline V gene encodes CDR1 LGHNA and CDR2 YNFKEQ. The germline V and J ends were trimmed by 0 bases and 5 bases, with 14 bases remaining between them. CDR3 length: 15 residues. The CDR3 region has the DNA TGTGCCAGCAGCCAAGATAAAGCTAATAGCGACGAGCAGTACTTC. Translation gives CASSQDKANSDEQYF.

V usage is TRBV10-3 and J usage is TRBJ1-3; 11 nucleotides align to TRBD1. CDR1 ENHRY and CDR2 SYGVKD come from the germline V gene. The CDR3 extends over 14 amino acids. Trimming removed 8 bases from V and 3 bases from J; junction bases left unmatched: 3. The DNA of the CDR3 is TGTGCCATCGGGACAGGGGGTCTTGGAAACACCATATATTTT. Its translation: CAIGTGGLGNTIYF.

This clonotype was picked up many times. V is TRBV12-3 or TRBV12-4 and J is TRBJ2-5; 9 nucleotides match TRBD1. The CDR3 has 14 amino acids. Unmatched junction bases numbered 5, after V lost 5 bases and J lost 4 bases. CDR3 sequence: CASSVGQGRETQYF. CDR3 in DNA: TGTGCCAGCAGTGTCGGACAGGGGCGAGAGACCCAGTACTTC.

This clonotype was found a few times. The J gene is TRBJ2-2, the V gene TRBV12-3 or TRBV12-4; tentative D call: TRBD2 (6 bases). V was shortened by 7 bases and J by 6 bases, with 15 bases between the two germline ends. The CDR3 is 14 amino acids. CDR3 nucleotide sequence: TGTGCCAGCATCCGTCGCGGGGTAGCCGGGGAGCTGTTTTTT. Translated, it gives CASIRRGVAGELFF.

This clonotype was counted only a few times. The gene calls are TRBV6-1 and TRBJ1-2; D perhaps matches TRBD1 (6 bases). The CDR3 totals 13 residues. V dropped 1 base and J dropped 4 bases, with 7 bases sitting between them. Germline V gene lookup returns CDR1 MNHNS and CDR2 SASEGT. The CDR3: CASSEGTVYGYTF. The CDR3 DNA reads as TGTGCCAGCAGTGAAGGGACAGTCTATGGCTACACCTTC.

The rearrangement links TRBV6-1 to TRBJ1-5; tentatively, D is TRBD1 (5 bases). Trimming shortened V by 5 bases and J by 7 bases, and 21 bases separated the two germline ends. CDR1 MNHNS and CDR2 SASEGT come from the germline V gene. This CDR3 is built from 16 residues. The CDR3 here is CASSLAGPGQGQPQHF. CDR3 nucleotide sequence: TGTGCCAGCAGTCTCGCCGGGCCAGGTCAGGGCCAGCCCCAGCATTTT.

This sequence joins TRBV28 and TRBJ1-6; the D gene is possibly TRBD1 (5 bases). Trimming removed 7 bases at V and 0 bases at J, with 13 bases between. Germline V gene data show CDR1 as MDHEN and CDR2 as SYDVKM. The CDR3 spans 16 residues. DNA for the CDR3: TGTGCCAGCACCGGGGGGGTGAGCTCCTATAATTCACCCCTCCACTTT. Translating it yields CASTGGVSSYNSPLHF.

The rearrangement uses TRBV12-3 or TRBV12-4 and TRBJ2-7, with TRBD2 matching 10 bases. Unmatched junction bases numbered 7, after V lost 5 bases and J lost 9 bases. The CDR3 loop spans 13 amino acids. The chain's CDR3 is CASSLSGGTGQYF. The CDR3 nucleotides are TGTGCCAGCAGTCTTAGCGGGGGGACGGGGCAGTACTTC.

The V and J genes are TRBV7-2 and TRBJ2-1; D tentatively fits TRBD1 or TRBD2 (5 bases each). Germline CDR1 is SGHTA and CDR2 is FQGNSA. The CDR3 has 13 amino acids. V was trimmed by 2 bases and J by 10 bases, leaving 12 bases between them. The CDR3 DNA follows: TGTGCCAGCAGCTTAAATATCGGGACCGAGCAGTTCTTC. Protein sequence: CASSLNIGTEQFF. The whole variable domain, filled in from reference TRBV7-2 and TRBJ2-1, reads GAGVSQSPSNKVTEKGKDVELRCDPISGHTALYWYRQSLGQGLEFLIYFQGNSAPDKSGLPSDRFSAERTGGSVSTLTIQRTQQEDSAVYLCASSLNIGTEQFFGPGTRLTVL.

The gene calls are TRBV7-9 and TRBJ1-2; D gene ambiguous. This CDR3 is 12 amino acids long. Trimming took 2 bases from V and 6 from J, leaving 7 bases between them. Germline assignment: CDR1 SEHNR and CDR2 FQNEAQ (reference sequence). Here the CDR3 reads CASSLRGHGYTF. The CDR3, as DNA: TGTGCCAGCAGCTTACGGGGTCATGGCTACACCTTC.

In its sample, this clonotype was seen a few times. The V call is TRBV28, the J call TRBJ1-4, with 7 positions matching TRBD1. CDR3 length: 17 residues. The germline gives CDR1 MDHEN, CDR2 SYDVKM. The trim removed 6 bases at V and 5 bases at J, leaving 15 bases unmatched. CDR3 sequence: CASSKRWRGQRNEKLFF. DNA of the CDR3: TGTGCCAGCAGCAAGAGGTGGAGGGGGCAAAGGAATGAAAAACTGTTTTTT.